A selection of T cell receptor beta chains follows, all from one sample in a study of metastatic and nonmetastatic thyroid tumors. TCRdb re-clonotyped the PCR reads through MiXCR. Counted here are around 53,000 clones, over 15% occurring once; the ten biggest clones make up 2.5% to 3%. The sample taken for sequencing was blood. These receptors all come from a female donor with papillary thyroid cancer or a benign thyroid nodule (not recorded which). Some clones in this sample may be carry-over from other donors' samples. CDR3s include the opening cysteine and the closing phenylalanine or tryptophan. A D gene is named only where the DNA matches it firmly. Only some rows state a clone size, as once, few, many or a class for expanded clones.

j_call d_call clone_size v_call cdr3_aa cdr3_nt
TRBJ2-5 TRBD2 many TRBV6-2/TRBV6-3 CATGGLAGYETQYF TGTGCCACTGGGGGACTAGCGGGATATGAGACCCAGTACTTC
TRBJ1-1 TRBD1 . TRBV11-2 CASSSKGQGKWYTEAFF TGTGCCAGCAGCTCAAAGGGACAGGGAAAATGGTACACTGAAGCTTTCTTT
TRBJ2-7 TRBD1 many TRBV19 CASSPRTGSRSYEQYF TGTGCCAGTAGTCCTCGGACAGGGTCAAGGTCCTACGAGCAGTACTTC
TRBJ2-3 TRBD1 . TRBV7-6 CASSLVGGQGGTDTQYF TGTGCCAGCAGCTTAGTTGGCGGACAGGGGGGCACAGATACGCAGTATTTT
TRBJ2-1 TRBD1 few TRBV6-1 CASSERTGGTYNERFF TGTGCCAGCAGTGAACGGACAGGGGGGACCTACAACGAGCGGTTCTTC
TRBJ2-6 . many TRBV7-3 CASSLEASSGANVLTF TGTGCCAGCAGCTTAGAGGCTAGCTCTGGGGCCAACGTCCTGACTTTC
TRBJ1-1 . many TRBV18 CASSPMGFDKTEAFF TGTGCCAGCTCACCAATGGGTTTCGATAAGACTGAAGCTTTCTTT
TRBJ2-3 TRBD1 . TRBV3-1 CASQSGTGGFSTDTQYF TGTGCCAGCCAATCCGGGACAGGGGGCTTTAGCACAGATACGCAGTATTTT
TRBJ2-7 TRBD2 few TRBV6-1 CASSKTGTSGHEQYF TGTGCCAGCAGTAAAACCGGGACTAGCGGTCATGAGCAGTACTTC
TRBJ2-1 . many TRBV5-1 CASSLDGTYYNEQFF TGCGCCAGCAGCTTGGATGGGACATACTACAATGAGCAGTTCTTC
TRBJ2-7 . . TRBV5-1 CAGSLYSSYEQYF TGCGCCGGCAGCTTGTATAGCTCCTACGAGCAGTATTTC
TRBJ2-4 TRBD2 many TRBV6-1 CASGGDLDIQYF TGTGCCAGCGGGGGGGATCTCGACATTCAGTACTTC
TRBJ2-7 TRBD2 many TRBV6-1 CASTYTTSGSTHEQYF TGTGCCAGCACCTACACAACTAGCGGGAGTACTCACGAGCAGTACTTC
TRBJ1-1 . many TRBV15 CATSRANTEAFF TGTGCCACCAGCAGGGCGAACACTGAAGCTTTCTTT
TRBJ2-7 TRBD1 many TRBV11-1 CASSQGQTWSYEQYF TGTGCCAGCAGCCAGGGACAGACTTGGTCCTACGAGCAGTACTTC
TRBJ2-7 TRBD2 many TRBV2 CASRGLAKSYEQYF TGTGCCAGCAGGGGACTAGCGAAAAGCTACGAGCAGTACTTC
TRBJ1-4 . few TRBV27 CVIKRRINEKLFF TGTGTCATCAAGAGGCGGATTAATGAAAAACTGTTTTTT
TRBJ2-3 . many TRBV7-2 CASSLVAFGGTDTQYF TGTGCCAGCAGCTTAGTCGCTTTCGGGGGCACAGATACGCAGTATTTT
TRBJ2-2 TRBD2 many TRBV5-1 CASSWGGTSSNTGELFF TGCGCCAGCAGCTGGGGGGGGACTAGCTCGAACACCGGGGAGCTGTTTTTT
TRBJ1-2 TRBD1 few TRBV24-1 CATSDPGTVYGYTF TGTGCCACCAGTGATCCCGGGACAGTCTATGGCTACACCTTC
TRBJ1-2 . many TRBV30 CAWTSAETQTWDYGYTF TGTGCCTGGACTTCCGCCGAAACCCAGACTTGGGACTATGGCTACACCTTC
TRBJ2-7 . many TRBV5-6 CASSKRAGLDNEQYF TGTGCCAGCAGCAAACGCGCAGGGTTGGATAACGAGCAGTACTTC
TRBJ2-7 . few TRBV6-2/TRBV6-3 CASSAEGMYEQYF TGTGCCAGCAGCGCGGAGGGGATGTACGAGCAGTACTTC
TRBJ2-7 TRBD2 few TRBV27 CASSFWTSWRCEQYF TGTGCCAGCAGTTTTTGGACTAGCTGGAGGTGTGAGCAGTACTTC
TRBJ2-5 TRBD2 many TRBV6-1 CASVRNSGRDQETQYF TGTGCCAGCGTAAGGAATAGCGGGAGGGATCAAGAGACCCAGTACTTC
TRBJ2-1 . . TRBV28 CAISPIYGVGEANEQFF TGTGCCATCAGTCCAATATATGGGGTTGGGGAGGCCAATGAGCAGTTCTTC
TRBJ2-2 TRBD2 many TRBV4-1 CASRKEASGSSGELFF TGCGCCAGCAGAAAAGAAGCCAGCGGGAGTAGCGGGGAGCTGTTTTTT
TRBJ1-3 . . TRBV9 CASSARDSLRSANAIYF TGTGCCAGCAGCGCCCGGGACTCCCTACGCTCTGCAAACGCCATATATTTT
TRBJ1-1 . many TRBV5-1 CASSSGQSTFMNTEAFF TGCGCCAGCAGCTCCGGACAGTCAACCTTCATGAACACTGAAGCTTTCTTT